The TCR beta chain under discussion was sequenced for a study of T-cell reconstitution after alpha-beta-depleted transplantation in children listed by TCRdb under 2016. Some background on the complete study: Using TCR repertoire profiling, the study quantitatively followed how T-cell immune reconstitution unfolded in children after TCRalphabeta/CD19-depleted allogeneic hematopoietic cell transplantation.

The method was PCR. Reads for this sample came from an Illumina HiSeq 2500. TCR libraries were prepared with molecular barcoding, using unique molecular identifiers to normalize TCRbeta repertoire quantification. TCRdb reprocessed the public reads (quality trimming at Q25 with fastp, clone calling with MiXCR) and kept in-frame beta chains. Rows merge per CDR3 protein into single entries with the most common DNA and genes. Here the sample has about 260,000 distinct CDR3 sequences; approximately 8.9% occur a single time. The ten top clones hold 6.3% of the sample. CDR3 length: 15 amino acids, cysteine to phenylalanine. Just CDR3 DNA is preserved here, 45 bases in frame from base 1. As encoded in the germline V gene (reference sequence), CDR1 is SEHNR while CDR2 is FQNEAQ. Trimming costs V 3 bases and J 6 bases, and their ends lie 15 bases apart. At least ten counts were recorded for this clonotype. What antigen it recognizes has not been identified. No base qualities exist here, and no much larger clone lies one base off it.

Findings and caveats that apply to the study as a whole: In some patients, the high TCRbeta diversity seen at day 60 was put down to recipient T cells and intrathymic progenitors that had survived conditioning. The apparently early recovery of alphabetaT-cell counts about two months after transplant reportedly depended on only several hundred rapidly expanded clones that came from non-depleted graft cells. Over subsequent months, a decline in hyperexpanded clone frequencies was noted, and after one year, T-cell counts and TCRbeta diversity were mostly ascribed to newly produced T cells.

The sample's treatment or condition, from its label and the paper: allogeneic hematopoietic cell transplantation with graft depleted of TCRalphabeta T cells and CD19 B cells. The transplant recipients were children given TCRalphabeta/CD19-depleted allogeneic hematopoietic cell grafts. This sample comprised PBMCs, mostly from graft donor cells, obtained 180 days after TCRalphabeta/CD19-depleted stem cell transplant. The TCR was taken from a male patient younger than 18 who had a stem cell transplant for acute lymphoblastic leukemia, so the T cells may come from the graft donor. The receptor chain draws on TRBV7-9 and TRBJ2-1; the D segment could be TRBD2, given 6 matching bases. Here the CDR3 is given as CASSFLSMGGNEQFF. The DNA is TGTGCCAGCAGCTTTCTTAGTATGGGGGGCAATGAGCAGTTCTTC.